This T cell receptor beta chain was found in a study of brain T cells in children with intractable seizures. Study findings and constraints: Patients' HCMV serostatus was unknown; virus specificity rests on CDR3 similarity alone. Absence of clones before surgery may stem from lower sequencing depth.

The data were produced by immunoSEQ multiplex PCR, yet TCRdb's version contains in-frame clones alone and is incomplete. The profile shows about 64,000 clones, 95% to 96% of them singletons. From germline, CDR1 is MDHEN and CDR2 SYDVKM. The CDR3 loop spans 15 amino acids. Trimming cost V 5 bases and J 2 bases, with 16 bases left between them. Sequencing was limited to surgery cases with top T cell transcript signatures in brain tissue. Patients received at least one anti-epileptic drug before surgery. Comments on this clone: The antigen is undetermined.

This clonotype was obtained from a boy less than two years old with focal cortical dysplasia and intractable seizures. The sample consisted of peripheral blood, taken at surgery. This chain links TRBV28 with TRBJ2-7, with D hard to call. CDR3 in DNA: TGTGCCAGCAGTCCGTTTGGAAGCAGTCCCTACGAGCAGTACTTC. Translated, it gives CASSPFGSSPYEQYF.